The TCR beta chain described here comes from a study of blood T cell repertoires in COVID-19 (dated by TCRdb to 2018 to 2021). Background for the entire study: The collaborator samples originated in the United States, Italy and Spain and spanned the acute and convalescent phases of COVID-19. The prospective study material was composed of cDNA or gDNA derived from T cells, B-cell-depleted T cells, or PBMCs. Subjects who had been exposed to COVID-19, were actively infected with it, or had recovered from it provided the deeply sampled blood TCRbeta repertoires that made up the dataset. The repertoires were released in a freely available public database meant as a resource for research on the immune response to SARS-CoV-2. Samples came from the ongoing ImmuneRACE study (first 160 participants) plus 1,254 subjects from 6 global collaborators. Nearly every sample came with metadata listing a de-identified subject ID, COVID-19 status, age in years and sex. Where HLA class I and class II types were available, the types were taken from metadata supplied by the sample provider, not from assay-based typing. Study-wide conclusions, independent of this receptor: The quantity of clinical and demographic metadata differed by source and by participant and was supplied without curation.

Turning to this clone: Its antigen specificity is not known. Nothing much larger sits one base from this clone, and base qualities are not available.

The immunoSEQ Assay, a bias-controlled multiplex PCR, was used to amplify TCRbeta CDR3 regions from genomic DNA. The authors processed their data as follows. Within the assay, amplification of reference gene primers was used to estimate how many nucleated cells each sample contained. To quantify the absolute abundance of each unique TCRbeta CDR3 rearrangement, sequence reads were collapsed and filtered. For each sample, productive Simpson clonality was calculated by taking the square root of Simpson's diversity index across productive rearrangements. The source is immuneACCESS, and TCRdb retained only in-frame sequences with V and J called. Part of the clones is not carried over; for the studies checked, unresolved V genes explain less than half of this, and the remainder is unexplained. V and J calls and clone size come straight from that table; D and trimming were deduced from the DNA. The sample table shows more than 250,000 clones, and around 88% are seen once. The ten top clones hold over 6% of the sample.

CDR3 length: 16 amino acids, cysteine to phenylalanine. Left in the record is the CDR3 DNA by itself, 48 bases read in frame from the first base. Sequences MDHEN (CDR1) and SYDVKM (CDR2) are obtained from the germline V gene. V loses 8 bases, J loses 1 base, and the germline ends lie 21 bases apart. In the prospective study, participants were about 18 to 100 years old, resided in 24 geographic areas of the United States, and were enrolled through a virtual design. In the prospective study, participants were assigned to cohorts based on the clinical history participants reported in a screening survey and a study questionnaire. Recovered participants in ImmuneRACE Cohort 3 were defined by two consecutive negative NP/OP PCR tests, clearance by a healthcare professional, or resolution of symptoms. Each participant in the prospective study had whole blood, serum and a nasopharyngeal or oropharyngeal swab collected by mobile phlebotomists. Prospective study participants could optionally give additional blood draws and questionnaires over an approximately two-month period. Before DNA extraction, blood samples from the prospective study were shipped at room temperature or frozen.

The sequencing sample was made of PBMCs or T cells enriched from blood (not recorded which). The V gene is TRBV28 and the J gene is TRBJ2-7; tentative D gene TRBD2, with 5 bases matching. This receptor was obtained from a woman between 40 and 50 years old who had recovered from COVID-19. CDR3 loop: CASAPPLLAPSYEQYF. The nucleotides read TGTGCCAGCGCCCCTCCTTTGTTAGCGCCGTCCTACGAGCAGTACTTC.